This T cell receptor (beta chain) was retrieved from a study of neoadjuvant anti-PD-1 for oral cavity cancer. Study observations and caveats: Pretreatment Treg/Th17 ratio correlated inversely with post-treatment tumor clonality.

Concerning this clone: Its antigen remains unidentified.

CDR1 and CDR2 from the germline V gene are SGHAT and FQDESV (reference sequence). CDR3 size: 15 residues. The ends lost 6 bases at V and 0 bases at J; junction bases unmatched: 5. The time point denotes: after neoadjuvant nivolumab, at surgical resection. The assay was immunoSEQ multiplex PCR, and TCRdb's table has in-frame clones only and misses some. Of 11,000 to 15,000 clones listed, 65% to 85% are singletons. This sequence was found in a person aged 40 to 85 with oral cavity squamous cell carcinoma. The starting material was PBMCs, obtained after nivolumab (anti-PD-1) treatment. The chain links TRBV11-1 to TRBJ2-3; 8 nucleotides line up with TRBD1. This CDR3 is CASSYGTGSTDTQYF. The CDR3 DNA reads as TGTGCCAGCAGTTACGGGACAGGAAGCACAGATACGCAGTATTTT.